Shown below are 23 T cell receptor beta chains from a single sample sequenced in a study of cytomegalovirus exposure and HLA in healthy donors. The PCR contained 60 Vbeta and 13 Jbeta primers. Here immunoSEQ multiplex PCR was the method, and the copy in TCRdb shows in-frame clones only, minus some. The sample includes 120,000 or so clones, approximately 75% of them seen just once. The sequencing input was PBMCs. These receptor sequences come from a woman in her fifties or sixties in good health and CMV-seronegative.

J is TRBJ2-3 and V is TRBV30; 12 bases agree with TRBD2. V lost 1 base, J lost 5 bases, and 10 bases stayed unmatched. Germline V gives CDR1 GTSNPN, CDR2 SVGIG (reference sequence). CDR3 length equals 17 residues. CDR3 nucleotide sequence: TGTGCCTGGAGTGGGTTGGGGCTAGCGGGAGGGGAAGATACGCAGTATTTT. It specifies CAWSGLGLAGGEDTQYF. Drawing the rest from reference TRBV30 and TRBJ2-3, the complete variable domain is SQTIHQWPATLVQPVGSPLSLECTVEGTSNPNLYWYRQAAGRGLQLLFYSVGIGQISSEVPQNLSASRPQDRQFILSSKKLLLSDSGFYLCAWSGLGLAGGEDTQYFGPGTRLTVL.

This clone was seen just once. This chain connects TRBV21-1 to TRBJ2-7; the table's D call, TRBD2, was not checked against the DNA. TRBV21-1 is recorded as a pseudogene. This CDR3 spans 14 amino acids. The CDR3 DNA reads TGTGCCAGCAGCCACCCCCGGAGGGGTCGGGAGCAGTACTTC. This encodes CASSHPRRGREQYF.

The V and J genes are TRBV11-2 and TRBJ2-7, with 8 nucleotides matching TRBD2. The CDR3 has 13 amino acids. Unmatched junction bases numbered 2, after V lost 7 bases and J lost 0 bases. Per germline, CDR1 SGHAT and CDR2 FQNNGV. CDR3 coding DNA: TGTGCCAGCACGAGCGGGAGCTCCTACGAGCAGTACTTC. Translation gives CASTSGSSYEQYF. The entire variable domain, with the rest obtained from reference TRBV11-2 and TRBJ2-7, is as follows: EAGVAQSPRYKIIEKRQSVAFWCNPISGHATLYWYQQILGQGPKLLIQFQNNGVVDDSQLPKDRFSAERLKGVDSTLKIQPAKLEDSAVYLCASTSGSSYEQYFGPGTRLTVT.

This chain joins TRBV6-1 and TRBJ1-5, with TRBD1 as a possible D gene (6 bases). V lost 4 bases to trimming and J lost 2 bases, with 15 bases between them. The CDR3 has 16 amino acids. Per germline, CDR1 MNHNS and CDR2 SASEGT. CDR3 residues: CASSAGGYFGNQPQHF. As DNA, the CDR3 is TGTGCCAGCAGTGCGGGGGGCTATTTTGGCAATCAGCCCCAGCATTTT.

The chain recombines TRBV5-1 with TRBJ1-2; possibly TRBD1 for D (6 bases). Germline CDR1 SGHRS, CDR2 YFSETQ. The CDR3 is 13 amino acids. V was trimmed by 2 bases and J by 6 bases, leaving 11 bases between them. The CDR3 loop is CASSFGRGDGYTF. CDR3 coding DNA: TGCGCCAGCAGCTTTGGCAGGGGAGATGGCTACACCTTC.

The V call is TRBV7-3, the J call TRBJ2-5; 12 positions match TRBD2. Unmatched junction bases numbered 11, after V lost 8 bases and J lost 7 bases. The CDR3 extends over 15 amino acids. Germline V gene lookup returns CDR1 SGHTA and CDR2 FQGTGA. As DNA, the CDR3 is TGTGCCAGCTCAAGACTAGCGGGAGATTCAGGGACCCAGTACTTC. Protein product: CASSRLAGDSGTQYF.

The chain has TRBV5-1 and TRBJ2-5, with unresolved D. Looked up from germline, CDR1 is SGHRS and CDR2 is YFSETQ. This CDR3 spans 13 amino acids. V lost 1 base and J lost 5, with 9 bases in between. The DNA for the CDR3 is TGCGCCAGCAGCTTGAACACAATGGAGACCCAGTACTTC. It yields the protein CASSLNTMETQYF. The full variable domain, rest sourced from reference TRBV5-1 and TRBJ2-5, is KAGVTQTPRYLIKTRGQQVTLSCSPISGHRSVSWYQQTPGQGLQFLFEYFSETQRNKGNFPGRFSGRQFSNSRSEMNVSTLELGDSALYLCASSLNTMETQYFGPGTRLLVL.

The CDR3 DNA reads as TGTGCCAGCAGTGGAGGGAGGGAACCCCAGCATTTT. It is translated as CASSGGREPQHF. The rearrangement joins TRBV2 to TRBJ1-5, with D hard to call. The germline CDR1 and CDR2 sequences are SNHLY and FYNNEI. Trimming shortened V by 4 bases and J by 10 bases, and 11 bases separated the two germline ends. The CDR3 loop spans 12 amino acids.

This clone was picked up a small number of times. This chain uses TRBV14 with TRBJ2-2; 7 bases agree with TRBD1. After removal of 0 bases from V and 16 bases from J, the junction contained 5 bases not matched to a gene. The CDR3 runs to 12 residues. Looked up from germline, CDR1 is SGHDN and CDR2 is FVKESK. The CDR3 bases are TGTGCCAGCAGCCAAGATGTGGGACAGCAGTTTTTT. Translation: CASSQDVGQQFF.

A remark on this clone: A read error may produce the germline difference seen at one junction end. This sequence joins TRBV29-1 and TRBJ1-1, with a possible D match to TRBD1 (5 bases). CDR1 SQVTM and CDR2 ANQGSEA come from the germline V gene. The CDR3 loop spans 10 amino acids. The CDR3 sequence: CSVEDREAFF. CDR3 nucleotides: TGCAGCGTCGAAGACAGAGAAGCTTTCTTT. The complete variable domain, with remaining parts taken from reference TRBV29-1 and TRBJ1-1, reads SAVISQKPSRDICQRGTSLTIQCQVDSQVTMMFWYRQQPGQSLTLIATANQGSEATYESGFVIDKFPISRPNLTFSTLTVSNMSPEDSSIYLCSVEDREAFFGQGTRLTVV.

This chain links TRBV21-1 with TRBJ1-5; TRBD1, the D gene given by the table, was not confirmed from the DNA. TRBV21-1 is assigned pseudogene status. This CDR3 has 15 amino acids. The CDR3: CASSKGQVRNQPQHF. The DNA for the CDR3 is TGTGCCAGCAGCAAAGGGCAGGTCAGAAATCAGCCCCAGCATTTT.

This clone was observed a single time. In DNA form, the CDR3 reads TGTGCCTCCAAAGGGGGCAGACTCTCCTACGAGCAGTACTTC. Translating it yields CASKGGRLSYEQYF. The rearrangement joins TRBV30 to TRBJ2-5; 7 positions match TRBD1. The last part of the DNA fits TRBJ2-7 better; the J call may be wrong. Germline values: CDR1 GTSNPN, CDR2 SVGIG (reference sequence). This CDR3 region has 14 residues.

The chain joins TRBV11-2 to TRBJ2-2; possible D gene TRBD2, 6 bases. The germline V gene has CDR1 SGHAT and CDR2 FQNNGV. The germline V and J ends were trimmed by 5 bases and 2 bases, with 15 bases remaining between them. The CDR3 runs to 16 residues. CDR3 sequence reads: CASSNAGTANTGELFF. The CDR3 DNA reads TGTGCCAGCAGCAACGCCGGGACTGCAAACACCGGGGAGCTGTTTTTT.

The J gene is TRBJ1-5, the V gene TRBV5-1, with D perhaps matching TRBD1 (6 bases). The V gene's germline CDR1 is SGHRS and CDR2 YFSETQ. The CDR3 totals 15 residues. Trimming took off 4 bases at V and 6 bases at J, with 17 bases between the two ends. The CDR3 loop is CASSLSTGVGQPQHF. The CDR3 DNA sequence: TGCGCCAGCAGCCTTTCGACAGGTGTCGGTCAGCCCCAGCATTTT.

The rearrangement links TRBV11-2 to TRBJ1-5; TRBD1 agrees at 7 bases. With V trimmed by 5 bases and J by 5 bases, 12 bases remained unmatched. CDR3 size: 16 residues. CDR1 and CDR2 (germline): SGHAT, FQNNGV. The DNA for the CDR3 is TGTGCCAGCAGCCAACTGACAGGGCGGGTGGATCAGCCCCAGCATTTT. Amino acids: CASSQLTGRVDQPQHF.

The table lists this clone with a few counts. The J gene is TRBJ2-2, the V gene TRBV30; the match to TRBD2 covers 9 bases. Germline V gene lookup returns CDR1 GTSNPN and CDR2 SVGIG (reference sequence). This CDR3 comprises 15 residues. The V gene end was trimmed by 3 bases and the J gene end by 6 bases; junction bases not matched to a gene: 8. This chain's CDR3 is CAWSPAGGYAGELFF. The CDR3 region has the DNA TGTGCCTGGAGCCCCGCGGGGGGGTATGCCGGGGAGCTGTTTTTT.

The chain links TRBV4-3 to TRBJ1-5; maybe TRBD1 (5 bases). The V gene's germline CDR1 is LGHNA and CDR2 YSLEER. The CDR3 spans 15 residues. The germline V and J ends were trimmed by 1 base and 12 bases, with 19 bases remaining between them. The CDR3: CASSQVDTPKERQHF. In DNA form, the CDR3 reads TGCGCCAGCAGCCAAGTGGACACACCCAAAGAGCGCCAGCATTTT.

The rearrangement joins TRBV27 to TRBJ2-1; D gene unclear. V was clipped by 2 bases and J by 4 bases, with 15 bases between them. This CDR3 has 16 residues. From germline, CDR1 is MNHEY and CDR2 SMNVEV (reference sequence). The DNA of the CDR3 is TGTGCCAGCAGTTTAAGTCCCGGGTACCTTTACAATGAGCAGTTCTTC. It encodes CASSLSPGYLYNEQFF.

The J gene is TRBJ1-2, the V gene TRBV2; D perhaps matches TRBD1 (5 bases). CDR3 length: 13 amino acids. Trimming removed 6 bases at V and 5 bases at J, with 13 bases between. Germline values: CDR1 SNHLY, CDR2 FYNNEI. CDR3 nucleotides: TGTGCCAGCAGCGCACAGGCCACTTATGGCTACACCTTC. Translation: CASSAQATYGYTF. Full variable domain (remainder filled in from reference TRBV2 and TRBJ1-2): EPEVTQTPSHQVTQMGQEVILRCVPISNHLYFYWYRQILGQKVEFLVSFYNNEISEKSEIFDDQFSVERPDGSNFTLKIRSTKLEDSAMYFCASSAQATYGYTFGSGTRLTVV.

V and J are TRBV7-2 and TRBJ1-5; maybe TRBD1 (5 bases). Trimming took off 3 bases at V and 5 bases at J, with 8 bases between the two ends. The CDR3 spans 13 residues. CDR1 is SGHTA and CDR2 is FQGNSA in the germline V gene. The CDR3 loop reads CASSLWGDQPQHF. The CDR3 nucleotides read TGTGCCAGCAGCTTGTGGGGGGATCAGCCCCAGCATTTT. Full variable domain (missing parts from reference TRBV7-2 and TRBJ1-5): GAGVSQSPSNKVTEKGKDVELRCDPISGHTALYWYRQSLGQGLEFLIYFQGNSAPDKSGLPSDRFSAERTGGSVSTLTIQRTQQEDSAVYLCASSLWGDQPQHFGDGTRLSIL.

The chain couples TRBV7-2 to TRBJ1-3; 7 nucleotides agree with TRBD1. This CDR3 comprises 15 residues. CDR1 and CDR2 (germline): SGHTA, FQGNSA. The junction had 8 bases not matched to a gene; V was cut back by 5 bases and J by 4 bases. The CDR3 sequence is CASSPWGQLGNTIYF. The CDR3 DNA reads as TGTGCCAGCAGCCCATGGGGACAGTTAGGAAACACCATATATTTT.

The chain joins TRBV4-3 to TRBJ2-1; D remains ambiguous. The CDR3 is 17 amino acids. V gave up 1 base and J gave up 0 bases, with 13 bases separating them. Germline V lookup: CDR1 LGHNA, CDR2 YSLEER. CDR3 bases: TGCGCCAGCAGCCAAGCGAATACGGTATCCTCCTACAATGAGCAGTTCTTC. It codes for CASSQANTVSSYNEQFF.

This chain links TRBV7-2 with TRBJ2-7; TRBD2 might be the D (5 bases). V was trimmed by 3 bases and J by 0 bases, leaving 12 bases between them. Germline V CDR1 and CDR2: SGHTA, FQGNSA. This CDR3 contains 15 residues. Written as DNA, the CDR3 is TGTGCCAGCAGCTTGGACCCGGGGAGCTCCTACGAGCAGTACTTC. This translates into CASSLDPGSSYEQYF.